This TCR beta chain was observed in a study of cytomegalovirus exposure and HLA in healthy donors. On this clone: Antigen: not known.

PCR involved 60 Vbeta and 13 Jbeta primers. Assay used: immunoSEQ multiplex PCR; TCRdb lists only in-frame clones, some missing. The table shows over 140,000 clones, with roughly 79% occurring only once. Germline assignment: CDR1 MNHNS and CDR2 SASEGT. Trimming left V 6 bases short and J 3 bases short, with 18 bases between. The CDR3 length is 15 residues. Findings and caveats of the study: Most observed TCR sequences were rare, whereas some public TCRs were detected in many donors. The study designated 150 or so TCR beta chains cytomegalovirus-associated. A missense DCLRE1C variant was associated with V- and J-gene trimming of TCR beta chains in a later analysis, and an independent cohort replicated the association. Among the CMV-associated chains, three were confirmed in vitro as specific for CMV antigens.

Sequencing input: PBMCs. This chain uses TRBV6-1 with TRBJ2-7; possibly TRBD2 for D (6 bases). This clonotype originated in a man aged 25 to 40 in good health and CMV-seropositive. The CDR3 protein is CASRPSMGGGYEQYF. As DNA, the CDR3 is TGTGCCAGCAGACCCTCGATGGGGGGTGGCTACGAGCAGTACTTC.